These T cell receptor beta chains were read from a single sample in a study of blood T cell repertoires in COVID-19. TCRdb's table, derived via immunoSEQ multiplex PCR, lists solely in-frame clones and lacks some. The sample lists around 140,000 clones; approximately 86% were seen once. Sequenced input: peripheral blood. The source is a woman aged 60-75 years with acute or convalescent COVID-19. Each CDR3 is given with its conserved first and last residue. A D gene is named only where the DNA matches it firmly. Where a row states a size, it is once, few, many or the class of an expanded clone; other rows omit it.

v_gene	len	d_gene	j_gene	abundance	CDR3aa	CDR3nt
TRBV7-2	15	.	TRBJ2-5	.	CASSLGGGTAETQYF	TGTGCCAGCAGCTTAGGAGGGGGTACCGCAGAGACCCAGTACTTC
TRBV15	16	.	TRBJ2-7	.	CATSRGQGSAFDEQYF	TGTGCCACCAGCAGAGGGCAGGGATCCGCATTCGACGAGCAGTACTTC
TRBV14	15	TRBD1	TRBJ1-2	.	CASSQSMGTAYGYTF	TGTGCCAGCAGCCAAAGTATGGGGACAGCCTATGGCTACACCTTC
TRBV5-8	11	.	TRBJ1-1	few	CASSLVGGAFF	TGTGCCAGCAGCTTGGTCGGCGGGGCTTTCTTT
TRBV27	19	TRBD2	TRBJ2-1	.	CASSLRLAGGPNRYNEQFF	TGTGCCAGCAGTTTAAGACTAGCGGGGGGGCCGAACAGATACAATGAGCAGTTCTTC
TRBV7-9	16	.	TRBJ1-2	.	CASSLGDRRANYGYTF	TGTGCCAGCAGCTTAGGCGACAGGAGAGCTAACTATGGCTACACCTTC
TRBV7-2	14	.	TRBJ2-2	.	CANRKGSNTGELFF	TGTGCCAATCGAAAGGGGTCGAACACCGGGGAGCTGTTTTTT
TRBV7-8	15	TRBD1	TRBJ1-1	.	CASSLSGGTNTEAFF	TGTGCCAGCAGCTTATCAGGGGGTACGAACACTGAAGCTTTCTTT
TRBV30	15	TRBD1	TRBJ2-1	few	CACPYGTGVYNEQFF	TGTGCCTGCCCGTACGGGACAGGGGTCTACAATGAGCAGTTCTTC
TRBV19	17	TRBD2	TRBJ2-7	.	CASSPLNSGGSSYEQYF	TGTGCCAGTAGTCCTCTAAATAGCGGGGGGTCCTCCTACGAGCAGTACTTC
TRBV29-1	14	TRBD1	TRBJ2-1	.	CSVDSSTGVNEQFF	TGCAGCGTGGACTCATCAACAGGGGTCAATGAGCAGTTCTTC
TRBV10-2	14	.	TRBJ2-7	.	CASQRTGTLSEQYF	TGCGCCAGCCAACGAACAGGGACCCTTTCCGAGCAGTACTTC
TRBV6-6	15	.	TRBJ1-3	.	CASTFEGLSGNTIYF	TGTGCCAGCACCTTCGAGGGCCTCTCTGGAAACACCATATATTTT
TRBV9	16	.	TRBJ2-2	.	CASNPSGHVVSGELFF	TGTGCCAGCAACCCCTCGGGACATGTGGTCTCCGGGGAGCTGTTTTTT
TRBV5-6	16	.	TRBJ2-5	.	CASSCPEYGAGETQYF	TGTGCCAGCAGCTGCCCCGAATATGGGGCAGGGGAGACCCAGTACTTC
TRBV6-5	15	TRBD1	TRBJ2-2	.	CASKLGQANTGELFF	TGTGCCAGCAAATTGGGACAGGCGAACACCGGGGAGCTGTTTTTT
TRBV5-1	15	.	TRBJ2-1	.	CASSRGQGAYNEQFF	TGCGCCAGCAGCCGGGGGCAGGGGGCCTACAATGAGCAGTTCTTC
TRBV19	16	.	TRBJ2-2	.	CASSFLGSANTGELFF	TGTGCCAGTAGTTTTCTCGGGTCTGCGAACACCGGGGAGCTGTTTTTT